Each of the 9 T cell receptor beta chains below was sequenced from the same sample in a study of T cells in women clearing cervical HPV infection. Clones were read by immunoSEQ multiplex PCR, and TCRdb kept only the in-frame ones, dropping some. In all, the sample yields 45,000 to 55,000 clones. Sequences were obtained from blood buffy coat. These TCRs come from a woman aged 18-69 years with a cervical HPV16 infection that either progressed to CIN3+ or cleared (not recorded which).

About this clone: Sequencing ends 3 residues short of the CDR3 end; the germline J gene provides the rest. This chain joins TRBV7-6 and TRBJ1-4, with a weak D call TRBD1 (6 bases). The CDR3 sequence is 15 residues long. V was pared by 0 bases and J by 7 bases, with 12 bases between. In germline, CDR1 is SGHVS, CDR2 FNYEAQ. The CDR3 bases that were read are TGTGCCAGCAGCTTAGCCCCCAGGGGCGGTGAAAAA. Translation: CASSLAPRGGEK. The full CDR3 protein reads CASSLAPRGGEKLFF.

The CDR3 sequence: CASSPRQARNTEAFF. The DNA read from the CDR3 is TGTGCCAGCAGCCCACGACAGGCAAGGAACACTGAA. The genes are TRBV7-8 and TRBJ1-1; perhaps TRBD1 as D (6 bases). The read stops 3 residues short of the end of the CDR3; the missing end is completed from the germline J gene. Per germline, CDR1 SGHVS and CDR2 FQNEAQ. This CDR3 region has 15 residues. V gave up 5 bases and J gave up 1 base, with 14 bases separating them. The full variable domain, with the rest looked up from reference TRBV7-8 and TRBJ1-1, is GAGVSQSPRYKVAKRGQDVALRCDPISGHVSLFWYQQALGQGPEFLTYFQNEAQLDKSGLPSDRFFAERPEGSVSTLKIQRTQQEDSAVYLCASSPRQARNTEAFFGQGTRLTVV.

Concerning this clone: From the germline J gene comes the end of the CDR3, since the read stops 3 residues before it. The chain carries TRBV5-1 and TRBJ1-1, with D unclear. Per germline, CDR1 SGHRS and CDR2 YFSETQ. This CDR3 comprises 15 residues. The V end lost 2 bases, the J end lost 0 bases, and 11 bases lay between the germline ends. The sequenced part of the CDR3 DNA is TGCGCCAGCAGCTTCCGTACGGGGATGAACACTGAA. It codes for CASSFRTGMNTE. The full CDR3 protein is CASSFRTGMNTEAFF.

Comments on this clone: The CDR3 extends 3 residues past the end of the read, so its final part is completed from the germline J gene. This chain uses TRBV30 with TRBJ1-6; 7 nucleotides line up with TRBD1. The CDR3 is made up of 13 amino acids. Germline assignment: CDR1 GTSNPN and CDR2 SVGIG (reference sequence). Trimming cost V 4 bases and J 10 bases; bases outside gene matches: 7. This CDR3 is CAWNPTGPSPLHF. The sequenced CDR3 bases are TGTGCCTGGAACCCGACAGGGCCCTCACCC. Supplemented by reference TRBV30 and TRBJ1-6, the full variable domain reads SQTIHQWPATLVQPVGSPLSLECTVEGTSNPNLYWYRQAAGRGLQLLFYSVGIGQISSEVPQNLSASRPQDRQFILSSKKLLLSDSGFYLCAWNPTGPSPLHFGNGTRLTVT.

The CDR3 DNA, read in part, is TGCAGTGCTAGAGGGGACTCAGCAGGGGGC. This translates into CSARGDSAGG. The whole CDR3 sequence reads CSARGDSAGGYTF. This chain links TRBV20-1 with TRBJ1-2; TRBD1 might be the D (5 bases). The read ends 3 residues before the CDR3 terminus; that terminus is restored from the germline J gene. Germline V gene data show CDR1 as DFQATT and CDR2 as SNEGSKA (reference sequence). The CDR3 runs 13 residues.

For this clone: The read terminates 3 residues ahead of where the CDR3 ends, so the germline J gene completes it. This chain uses TRBV20-1 with TRBJ1-4, with 7 bases matching TRBD1. Germline CDR1 reads DFQATT; CDR2 reads SNEGSKA (reference sequence). Unmatched junction bases numbered 6, after V lost 5 bases and J lost 6 bases. The CDR3 has 13 amino acids. The CDR3 here is CSAPRTGYEKLFF. The part of the CDR3 DNA that was read is TGCAGTGCTCCCCGGACAGGATATGAAAAA.

Of note for this clone: The CDR3 end is not reached by the read, which stops 3 residues before it; the germline J gene fills it in. The chain joins TRBV5-4 to TRBJ2-7; the D gene is possibly TRBD1 (6 bases). Germline V gene lookup returns CDR1 SGHNT and CDR2 YYREEE (reference sequence). The CDR3 covers 14 residues. The V end lost 0 bases, the J end lost 6 bases, and 13 bases lay between the germline ends. The CDR3 sequence is CASSLGGQRLEQYF. The covered CDR3 bases are TGTGCCAGCAGCTTGGGTGGACAGAGACTCGAG.

About this clone itself: The CDR3 end is not reached by the read, which stops 3 residues before it; the germline J gene fills it in. The V gene is TRBV5-5, the J gene TRBJ1-6; a possible D gene is TRBD1 (5 bases). CDR3 length: 15 amino acids. Germline assignment: CDR1 SGHKS and CDR2 YYEKEE (reference sequence). Trimming took off 4 bases at V and 3 bases at J, with 11 bases between the two ends. The chain's CDR3 is CASSTQVNYNSPLHF. The DNA read from the CDR3 is TGTGCCAGCAGCACACAGGTTAACTATAATTCACCC.

With regard to this clone: The read terminates 3 residues ahead of where the CDR3 ends, so the germline J gene completes it. V is TRBV20-1 and J is TRBJ2-3; D is perhaps TRBD1 (6 bases). CDR3 size: 15 residues. The germline V gene encodes CDR1 DFQATT and CDR2 SNEGSKA (reference sequence). V lost 3 bases, J lost 0 bases, and 13 bases lay in between. The DNA read from the CDR3 is TGCAGTGCTAGTCATCCAGGGGTGAGCACAGATACG. Translation gives CSASHPGVSTDT. The whole CDR3 protein reads CSASHPGVSTDTQYF.